These 14 T cell receptor beta chains originate from one sample sequenced in a study of blood T cells in healthy people across ages. Using a J-beta primer mix together with a sample-barcoded 5' primer, a second PCR was run for about 6 to 11 cycles. TCRdb reprocessed the 5' RACE reads with MiXCR, giving one entry per CDR3 protein. The top ten clones hold 7% to 9.5% of a sample with 1.4 million to 1.5 million distinct CDR3 sequences, 42% of them seen once. The material sequenced was blood. The receptors originated from a woman aged 18-29 years in good health.

The gene calls are TRBV29-1 and TRBJ2-2; tentatively, D is TRBD2 (5 bases). The CDR3 has 16 residues. Trimming cost V 2 bases and J 0 bases, with 13 bases left between them. Germline V CDR1 and CDR2: SQVTM, ANQGSEA. For the CDR3, the DNA is TGCAGCGTTGAACCGGACGGGAAAACGAACACCGGGGAGCTGTTTTTT. Translating it yields CSVEPDGKTNTGELFF.

The chain couples TRBV29-1 to TRBJ1-2; a possible D gene is TRBD1 (6 bases). The CDR3 totals 14 residues. The V end lost 4 bases, the J end lost 6 bases, and 18 bases lay between the germline ends. Germline CDR1 is SQVTM and CDR2 is ANQGSEA. CDR3 sequence (DNA): TGCAGCGTTGTTGTCCAGGGGAGCGGAGATGGCTACACCTTC. It codes for CSVVVQGSGDGYTF.

This clonotype showed up just a few times. This may come from a read error, since a much larger clone is one base off. V and J are TRBV6-1 and TRBJ2-5; a weak D match, TRBD1 (5 bases). From germline, CDR1 is MNHNS and CDR2 SASEGT. The CDR3 spans 15 residues. Trimming cost V 3 bases and J 11 bases, with 22 bases left between them. CDR3 coding DNA: TGTGCCAGCAGTGAGGCCGTTGAAGGTGGGGCTGAGCAGTACTTC. Amino acid sequence: CASSEAVEGGAEQYF.

The V gene is TRBV12-3 or TRBV12-4, the J gene TRBJ2-1; TRBD2 matches at 11 bases. The CDR3 has 17 amino acids. Trimming at V came to 5 bases and at J to 4 bases, leaving 10 bases not matched to a gene. DNA of the CDR3: TGTGCCAGCAGTACCCGGACTAGCGGGTCCCATTACAATGAGCAGTTCTTC. It encodes CASSTRTSGSHYNEQFF.

This clonotype appeared a single time. The J gene is TRBJ2-5, the V gene TRBV29-1; 10 bases map to TRBD1. Unmatched junction bases numbered 6, after V lost 3 bases and J lost 5 bases. This CDR3 has 14 amino acids. CDR1 and CDR2 from the germline V gene are SQVTM and ANQGSEA. CDR3 protein: CSVDIRQGAETQYF. Here the CDR3 DNA reads TGCAGCGTTGACATCCGACAGGGGGCGGAGACCCAGTACTTC. Based on the CDR3 plus reference TRBV29-1 and TRBJ2-5, the full variable domain is SAVISQKPSRDICQRGTSLTIQCQVDSQVTMMFWYRQQPGQSLTLIATANQGSEATYESGFVIDKFPISRPNLTFSTLTVSNMSPEDSSIYLCSVDIRQGAETQYFGPGTRLLVL.

The chain has TRBV6-5 and TRBJ2-1; D tentatively fits TRBD1 or TRBD2 (5 bases each). The CDR3 has 12 residues. Trimming took 7 bases from V and 10 from J, leaving 14 bases between them. Germline V CDR1 and CDR2: MNHEY, SVGAGI. DNA of the CDR3: TGTGCCAGCACCCACCCTGGGGGAGAGCAGTTCTTC. This translates into CASTHPGGEQFF.

This chain connects TRBV10-3 to TRBJ2-7; 12 bases line up with TRBD2. The CDR3 runs 17 residues. The V and J ends lost 0 bases and 0 bases, in that order; junction bases with no gene match: 3. The germline V gene has CDR1 ENHRY and CDR2 SYGVKD. CDR3 nucleotides: TGTGCCATCAGTGAGTCCACTAGCGGGGGGACCTCCTACGAGCAGTACTTC. Protein product: CAISESTSGGTSYEQYF.

The gene calls are TRBV24-1 and TRBJ1-2; D possibly corresponds to TRBD1 (6 bases). The germline CDR1 and CDR2 sequences are KGHDR and SFDVKD. There are 11 residues in the CDR3. V dropped 10 bases and J dropped 8 bases, with 13 bases sitting between them. The CDR3 DNA reads TGTGCCACGGAAGGGGGATACGGCTACACCTTC. The encoded protein is CATEGGYGYTF.

The chain couples TRBV20-1 to TRBJ1-2; D possibly corresponds to TRBD1 (6 bases). Looked up from germline, CDR1 is DFQATT and CDR2 is SNEGSKA (reference sequence). V was shortened by 1 base and J by 5 bases, with 14 bases between the two germline ends. The CDR3 runs 14 residues. The CDR3 loop is CSARGEKGGYGYTF. Here the CDR3 DNA reads TGCAGTGCTAGAGGGGAAAAAGGGGGATATGGCTACACCTTC.

The sample holds a few counts of this clonotype. This chain links TRBV6-1 with TRBJ1-6; D might be TRBD1 (6 bases). The CDR3 has 13 amino acids. Germline CDR1 and CDR2: MNHNS and SASEGT. V was pared by 6 bases and J by 7 bases, with 10 bases between. CDR3 sequence: CASRQGPNSPLHF. The DNA for the CDR3 is TGTGCCAGCAGACAGGGTCCCAATTCACCCCTCCACTTT.

The table lists this clonotype with a few counts. The genes are TRBV20-1 and TRBJ2-7; either TRBD1 or TRBD2 may supply D (5 bases each). CDR3 size: 14 residues. CDR1 and CDR2 (germline): DFQATT, SNEGSKA (reference sequence). The V and J ends lost 0 bases and 0 bases respectively, with 9 bases between them. The CDR3 spells CSARDGDHSYEQYF. The CDR3 DNA follows: TGCAGTGCTAGAGATGGGGACCACTCCTACGAGCAGTACTTC.

The chain links TRBV18 to TRBJ2-3; D is possibly TRBD1 (5 bases). CDR3 length: 14 residues. Trimming took off 2 bases at V and 5 bases at J, with 11 bases between the two ends. CDR1 and CDR2 from the germline V gene are KGHSH and LQKENI. CDR3 region: CASSPSRGEDTQYF. The CDR3 nucleotides read TGTGCCAGCTCACCATCAAGGGGTGAAGATACGCAGTATTTT.

The V gene is TRBV20-1, the J gene TRBJ2-5, with D perhaps being TRBD1 or TRBD2 (6 bases each). Germline V gene sequence: CDR1 DFQATT, CDR2 SNEGSKA (reference sequence). This CDR3 has 15 residues. The V gene lost 6 bases and the J gene lost 11 bases, with 28 bases spanning the gap. In nucleotides, the CDR3 is TGCAGTGCCATAGGGGGGCGGGGCCTCGAGGATGAGCAGTACTTC. This encodes CSAIGGRGLEDEQYF.

This clonotype was seen repeatedly, ten times or more. The rearrangement links TRBV28 to TRBJ2-6; D is unclear. V lost 4 bases, J lost 0 bases, and 10 bases lay in between. The CDR3 loop spans 16 amino acids. Per germline, CDR1 MDHEN and CDR2 SYDVKM. CDR3 residues: CASSSPGFSGANVLTF. CDR3 sequence (DNA): TGTGCCAGCAGTTCACCAGGCTTCTCTGGGGCCAACGTCCTGACTTTC.